One sample yielded the 27 T cell receptor beta chains listed below, sequenced in a study of shared clonotypes between healthy human individuals. CD45RO negativity and positive selection for CCR7 defined naive CD8 cells, a population that excluded terminally differentiated effector memory CD45RA+ cells. Assay used: immunoSEQ multiplex PCR; TCRdb lists only in-frame clones, some missing. The sample lists roughly 770,000 clones; 96% were seen once. Sequencing used naive CD8+ T cells sorted from blood. The receptors originated from a young man in good health.

As DNA, the CDR3 is TGCAGCGTTGAAGACGCAGGGGGCCGGGAGCAGTACTTC. Its translation: CSVEDAGGREQYF. V and J are TRBV29-1 and TRBJ2-7; 8 bases map to TRBD1. The CDR3 covers 13 residues. Germline trimming cut 0 bases from V and 7 bases from J; bases unmatched to any gene: 5. Looked up from germline, CDR1 is SQVTM and CDR2 is ANQGSEA.

The rearrangement uses TRBV28 and TRBJ1-5; D ambiguous. The CDR3 has 14 amino acids. V was cut by 3 bases and J by 6 bases, with 12 bases left in between. Germline-derived CDR1 and CDR2 are MDHEN and SYDVKM. CDR3: CASSFDGEGQPQHF. CDR3 DNA sequence: TGTGCCAGCAGTTTCGACGGGGAAGGTCAGCCCCAGCATTTT. Full variable domain (remainder filled in from reference TRBV28 and TRBJ1-5): DVKVTQSSRYLVKRTGEKVFLECVQDMDHENMFWYRQDPGLGLRLIYFSYDVKMKEKGDIPEGYSVSREKKERFSLILESASTNQTSMYLCASSFDGEGQPQHFGDGTRLSIL.

The chain joins TRBV9 to TRBJ2-7; D is undetermined. Trimming left V 4 bases short and J 3 bases short, with 17 bases between. Germline CDR1 SGDLS, CDR2 YYNGEE. This CDR3 is built from 15 residues. CDR3 loop: CASSLEGSEFYEQYF. CDR3 DNA sequence: TGTGCCAGCAGCCTAGAAGGGTCCGAATTCTACGAGCAGTACTTC.

This rearrangement joins TRBV11-2 to TRBJ2-7; tentative D call: TRBD1 (5 bases). The CDR3 has 14 amino acids. CDR1 is SGHAT and CDR2 is FQNNGV in the germline V gene. V dropped 5 bases and J dropped 2 bases, with 13 bases sitting between them. The CDR3, as DNA: TGTGCCAGCAGCCAGGGCCCCAGGGCCTACGAGCAGTACTTC. Translated, it gives CASSQGPRAYEQYF. Looking up the rest from reference TRBV11-2 and TRBJ2-7 gives the full variable domain: EAGVAQSPRYKIIEKRQSVAFWCNPISGHATLYWYQQILGQGPKLLIQFQNNGVVDDSQLPKDRFSAERLKGVDSTLKIQPAKLEDSAVYLCASSQGPRAYEQYFGPGTRLTVT.

V gene TRBV7-9 combines with J gene TRBJ2-1; 9 nucleotides align to TRBD2. The CDR3 length is 16 residues. Germline CDR1 is SEHNR and CDR2 is FQNEAQ (reference sequence). J gave up 3 bases and V 1 base, and 4 bases lay outside the gene matches. CDR3 region: CASSLEREARYNEQFF. The CDR3 coding sequence is TGTGCCAGCAGCTTAGAGCGGGAGGCCCGCTACAATGAGCAGTTCTTC.

The CDR3 DNA reads as TGCGCCAGCAGCCAAGTGGGGACAGCTAATGGCTACACCTTC. It codes for CASSQVGTANGYTF. The gene calls are TRBV4-1 and TRBJ1-2, with TRBD1 identical over 7 bases. This CDR3 is built from 14 residues. Losses at the gene ends were 1 base for V and 6 bases for J; bases not matched to a gene: 5. Per the germline V gene, CDR1 is MGHRA and CDR2 is YSYEKL.

V usage is TRBV2 and J usage is TRBJ2-1; 8 nucleotides line up with TRBD2. Germline V gene data show CDR1 as SNHLY and CDR2 as FYNNEI. V trimming: 0 bases; J trimming: 0 bases; junction bases outside the gene matches: 1. This CDR3 contains 16 residues. The CDR3 region is CASSEAGGGSYNEQFF. CDR3 DNA sequence: TGTGCCAGCAGTGAAGCCGGGGGGGGCTCCTACAATGAGCAGTTCTTC.

The CDR3 coding sequence is TGTGCCAGCAGCTTAGTCCTAGCGGGAGGGGACAATGAGCAGTTCTTC. Amino acids: CASSLVLAGGDNEQFF. The gene calls are TRBV11-2 and TRBJ2-1; 12 bases map to TRBD2. Germline CDR1 is SGHAT and CDR2 is FQNNGV. With 1 base clipped from V and 5 bases from J, the junction kept 3 bases outside the gene matches. The CDR3 totals 16 residues.

Here the CDR3 reads CASSIDGLAYRPNEQFF. CDR3 coding DNA: TGTGCCAGTAGTATAGACGGACTAGCCTACAGGCCCAATGAGCAGTTCTTC. The gene calls are TRBV19 and TRBJ2-1; 8 nucleotides agree with TRBD2. CDR3 size: 17 residues. The ends lost 0 bases at V and 6 bases at J; junction bases unmatched: 10. Germline CDR1 LNHDA, CDR2 SQIVND (reference sequence).

This CDR3 reads CASSLDVGQGLFRELFF. CDR3 bases: TGTGCCAGCAGCCTAGACGTTGGACAGGGGCTGTTCAGGGAGCTGTTTTTT. The chain links TRBV14 to TRBJ2-2; 9 nucleotides match TRBD1. V trimming: 4 bases; J trimming: 9 bases; junction bases outside the gene matches: 15. This CDR3 contains 17 residues. Germline V gives CDR1 SGHDN, CDR2 FVKESK.

The chain uses TRBV27 and TRBJ2-2; D is unresolved. Looked up from germline, CDR1 is MNHEY and CDR2 is SMNVEV (reference sequence). V was clipped by 3 bases and J by 1 base, with 6 bases between them. CDR3 length: 14 amino acids. CDR3 sequence (DNA): TGTGCCAGCAGTTTGACGGAGAACACCGGGGAGCTGTTTTTT. Encoded protein: CASSLTENTGELFF.

This sequence joins TRBV4-3 and TRBJ1-2; 7 bases agree with TRBD1. Germline loops: CDR1 LGHNA, CDR2 YSLEER. This CDR3 comprises 16 residues. Trimming at V came to 0 bases and at J to 3 bases, leaving 7 bases not matched to a gene. In DNA, the CDR3 is TGCGCCAGCAGCCAAGATCAGACAGGGAAGTACTATGGCTACACCTTC. Amino acid sequence: CASSQDQTGKYYGYTF.

This chain connects TRBV27 to TRBJ1-2; D not certain. From germline, CDR1 is MNHEY and CDR2 SMNVEV (reference sequence). V was shortened by 5 bases and J by 7 bases, with 14 bases between the two germline ends. The CDR3 length is 13 residues. CDR3 nucleotides: TGTGCCAGCAGTCAATTATCGGGGTTTGGCTACACCTTC. Translation gives CASSQLSGFGYTF.

The CDR3 DNA reads TGTGCCAGCAGCCAAGCGGACGGGATCTGGCGGGAGAGGACAGAGACCCAGTACTTC. Amino acid sequence: CASSQADGIWRERTETQYF. This chain connects TRBV14 to TRBJ2-5, with 7 bases that match TRBD2. The CDR3 loop spans 19 amino acids. CDR1 is SGHDN, CDR2 FVKESK, per germline. V gave up 1 base and J gave up 4 bases; unmatched junction bases: 18.

The rearrangement joins TRBV4-1 to TRBJ2-2; tentatively, D is TRBD2 (6 bases). V shed 5 bases and J shed 6 bases, with 16 bases lying between them. CDR3 length equals 15 residues. The germline V gene has CDR1 MGHRA and CDR2 YSYEKL. For the CDR3, the DNA is TGCGCCAGCAGCGTCACCGGGACTTCCGCCGGGGAGCTGTTTTTT. Translated, it gives CASSVTGTSAGELFF.

The chain combines TRBV7-9 with TRBJ1-5; D not certain. Trimming shortened V by 1 base and J by 6 bases, and 7 bases separated the two germline ends. The germline gives CDR1 SEHNR, CDR2 FQNEAQ (reference sequence). CDR3 size: 13 residues. The CDR3 DNA sequence: TGTGCCAGCAGCTTAGGAGAAGTTCAGCCCCAGCATTTT. As protein: CASSLGEVQPQHF.

This chain links TRBV7-9 with TRBJ1-1; maybe TRBD1 (5 bases). Looked up from germline, CDR1 is SEHNR and CDR2 is FQNEAQ (reference sequence). With 5 bases removed from V and 2 bases from J, the gap between germline ends came to 21 bases. The CDR3 runs to 17 residues. The CDR3 nucleotides read TGTGCCAGCAGCACCGTAAGCTCAGGGTGGGGTAACACTGAAGCTTTCTTT. This codes for CASSTVSSGWGNTEAFF. The full variable domain, its missing parts supplied by reference TRBV7-9 and TRBJ1-1, is DTGVSQNPRHKITKRGQNVTFRCDPISEHNRLYWYRQTLGQGPEFLTYFQNEAQLEKSRLLSDRFSAERPKGSFSTLEIQRTEQGDSAMYLCASSTVSSGWGNTEAFFGQGTRLTVV.

The chain links TRBV29-1 to TRBJ2-1, with D perhaps matching TRBD2 (5 bases). V was clipped by 7 bases and J by 8 bases, with 15 bases between them. CDR1 and CDR2 (germline): SQVTM, ANQGSEA. This CDR3 has 12 amino acids. As DNA, the CDR3 is TGCAGCGGGAGGTGGCCGGCCCATGAGCAGTTCTTC. The encoded protein is CSGRWPAHEQFF.

A single count supports this clone. The chain combines TRBV5-1 with TRBJ2-7, with TRBD1 matching 9 bases. Per germline, CDR1 SGHRS and CDR2 YFSETQ. This CDR3 comprises 14 residues. V lost 2 bases, J lost 5 bases, and 5 bases stayed unmatched. DNA of the CDR3: TGCGCCAGCAGCTTACGACAGGGGGGACACGAGCAGTACTTC. Its translation: CASSLRQGGHEQYF.

The V call is TRBV27, the J call TRBJ2-7, with D possibly matching TRBD1 (5 bases). Germline CDR1 is MNHEY and CDR2 is SMNVEV (reference sequence). The CDR3 length is 14 residues. Between the trimmed V and J ends, which lost 2 bases and 7 bases, there was a span of 15 bases. The CDR3 sequence: CASSLTGNPVEQYF. DNA of the CDR3: TGTGCCAGCAGTTTAACAGGTAATCCGGTGGAGCAGTACTTC.

Only one count was recorded for this clone. The CDR3 DNA reads as TGTGCCAGCATCGCTAGCGAGACCTCGAACACCGGGGAGCTGTTTTTT. Protein product: CASIASETSNTGELFF. The gene calls are TRBV7-2 and TRBJ2-2; possible D gene TRBD2, 6 bases. CDR3 length: 16 residues. The germline gives CDR1 SGHTA, CDR2 FQGNSA. Trimming stripped 7 bases from V and 0 bases from J, with 15 bases between.

In regard to this clone: The sample holds other DNA sequences that translate to the same CDR3. The chain recombines TRBV7-9 with TRBJ2-3, with 7 bases matching TRBD2. The CDR3 is 14 amino acids. Unmatched junction bases numbered 5, after V lost 5 bases and J lost 3 bases. Germline V gene lookup returns CDR1 SEHNR and CDR2 FQNEAQ (reference sequence). The CDR3 reads CASSGRLATDTQYF. The CDR3 nucleotides read TGTGCCAGCAGCGGAAGACTAGCTACAGATACGCAGTATTTT.

The chain carries TRBV9 and TRBJ1-1, with 9 nucleotides matching TRBD1. The CDR3 is 17 amino acids. The germline CDR1 and CDR2 sequences are SGDLS and YYNGEE. J was trimmed by 4 bases and V by 0 bases; bases with no gene match: 10. The CDR3 bases are TGTGCCAGCAGCGTAGAAACCGGGACAGGGAGAGGCACTGAAGCTTTCTTT. It translates to CASSVETGTGRGTEAFF.

The rearrangement uses TRBV18 and TRBJ2-1; 12 bases are shared with TRBD2. CDR3 length equals 15 residues. Germline lookup yields CDR1 KGHSH and CDR2 LQKENI. V trimming: 5 bases; J trimming: 10 bases; junction bases outside the gene matches: 9. The CDR3 protein is CASSSGLAGPKEQFF. The CDR3 DNA follows: TGTGCCAGCTCATCCGGACTAGCGGGACCAAAAGAGCAGTTCTTC.

The chain is built from TRBV4-3 and TRBJ2-5; D perhaps matches TRBD1 (5 bases). The CDR3 loop spans 13 amino acids. V was shortened by 1 base and J by 7 bases, with 10 bases between the two germline ends. Germline V gene data show CDR1 as LGHNA and CDR2 as YSLEER. CDR3 sequence: CASSQVQGWTQYF. DNA of the CDR3: TGCGCCAGCAGCCAAGTTCAGGGATGGACCCAGTACTTC.

As regards this clone: The sample has other DNA sequences that encode this CDR3 too. The chain uses TRBV29-1 and TRBJ1-1; D not resolved. Trimming took off 6 bases at V and 0 bases at J, with 8 bases between the two ends. Germline V gene sequence: CDR1 SQVTM, CDR2 ANQGSEA. This CDR3 contains 12 residues. The CDR3 DNA follows: TGCAGCGTCCTAGTGCTGAACACTGAAGCTTTCTTT. Encoded protein: CSVLVLNTEAFF. Full variable domain (missing parts from reference TRBV29-1 and TRBJ1-1): SAVISQKPSRDICQRGTSLTIQCQVDSQVTMMFWYRQQPGQSLTLIATANQGSEATYESGFVIDKFPISRPNLTFSTLTVSNMSPEDSSIYLCSVLVLNTEAFFGQGTRLTVV.

The V call is TRBV7-2, the J call TRBJ2-4; TRBD2 might be the D (6 bases). Per germline, CDR1 SGHTA and CDR2 FQGNSA. Trimming took off 1 base at V and 7 bases at J, with 11 bases between the two ends. This CDR3 comprises 14 residues. CDR3 region: CASSLGAGSNIQYF. The CDR3, as DNA: TGTGCCAGCAGCTTAGGGGCGGGGTCGAACATTCAGTACTTC.